Listed below are T cell receptor beta chains from one sample, sequenced in a study of T-cell reconstitution after alpha-beta-depleted transplantation in children. TCRdb reanalysed the PCR reads using MiXCR and keeps one entry per CDR3 protein. The sample lists some 200,000 distinct CDR3 sequences; approximately 6.6% were seen once. Sequencing used PBMCs from the stem cell graft donor, obtained from the stem cell graft. The receptors derive from a human donor who donated a stem cell graft to a child with Wiskott-Aldrich syndrome. Both conserved end residues are part of each CDR3. The order of the fields is CDR3 protein, CDR3 DNA, clone size, D gene, V gene, J gene. D genes are given only for firm matches. Expanded clones are given a class, and other clones once, few, many or no size at all.

CASSLDGGELFF	TGCGCCAGCAGCTTGGATGGCGGGGAGCTGTTTTTT	many	.	TRBV5-1	TRBJ2-2
CATSSRDRESDEQYF	TGTGCCACCAGCAGCCGGGACAGGGAAAGTGACGAGCAGTACTTC	many	TRBD1	TRBV15	TRBJ2-7
CASSQGGSGEETQYF	TGTGCCAGCAGCCAAGGGGGTAGCGGAGAAGAGACCCAGTACTTC	.	.	TRBV3-1	TRBJ2-5
CSVIGQAIYEQYF	TGCAGCGTAATAGGACAGGCGATCTACGAGCAGTACTTC	many	TRBD1	TRBV29-1	TRBJ2-7
CAIRTGTEDTQYF	TGTGCCATCAGAACCGGGACAGAAGATACGCAGTATTTT	many	TRBD1	TRBV10-3	TRBJ2-3
CASSLERTGQAFF	TGTGCCAGCAGCTTAGAGAGGACAGGGCAAGCTTTCTTT	many	TRBD1	TRBV7-9	TRBJ1-1
CASSTLAPSADTQYF	TGTGCCAGCAGCACACTAGCACCGTCCGCAGATACGCAGTATTTT	.	.	TRBV12-3/TRBV12-4	TRBJ2-3
CASSPRQREQETQYF	TGTGCCAGCAGTCCACGACAGAGAGAACAAGAGACCCAGTACTTC	many	.	TRBV12-3/TRBV12-4	TRBJ2-5
CASSPTGTSGYNEQFF	TGCGCCAGCAGCCCAACCGGGACTAGCGGCTACAATGAGCAGTTCTTC	many	TRBD2	TRBV5-1	TRBJ2-1
CSGDSHTEAFF	TGCAGCGGCGACAGCCACACTGAAGCTTTCTTT	many	.	TRBV29-1	TRBJ1-1
CACALDPYRTDTQYF	TGTGCCTGCGCACTGGACCCCTACCGCACAGATACGCAGTATTTT	many	.	TRBV30	TRBJ2-3
CASSLFPGDRSYEQYF	TGTGCCAGCAGTTTATTCCCCGGGGACAGGTCCTACGAGCAGTACTTC	many	TRBD1	TRBV12-3/TRBV12-4	TRBJ2-7
CASSGIGTGRLGSLGGQFF	TGCGCCAGCAGCGGTATCGGGACAGGGCGCTTAGGTTCCCTTGGAGGGCAGTTCTTC	few	TRBD1	TRBV5-1	TRBJ2-1
CASSLGSGGGYTF	TGTGCCAGCAGTTTAGGTTCAGGTGGTGGCTACACCTTC	many	.	TRBV12-3/TRBV12-4	TRBJ1-2
CASSLGHGRNTGELFF	TGCGCCAGCAGCTTGGGTCACGGCCGGAACACCGGGGAGCTGTTTTTT	.	.	TRBV5-1	TRBJ2-2
CSASGRGQETQYF	TGCAGTGCTAGCGGGAGAGGGCAAGAGACCCAGTACTTC	many	.	TRBV20-1	TRBJ2-5
CASSQISGSYEQYF	TGTGCCAGCAGCCAAATTAGCGGGAGTTACGAGCAGTACTTC	many	TRBD2	TRBV3-1	TRBJ2-7
CASSWVLGGGYTF	TGTGCCAGCAGTTGGGTTCTGGGGGGCGGCTACACCTTC	many	.	TRBV12-3/TRBV12-4	TRBJ1-2
CASSKMDRSQPQHF	TGCGCCAGCAGCAAGATGGACCGCAGTCAGCCCCAGCATTTT	many	.	TRBV5-1	TRBJ1-5
CASSESFGVTYEQYF	TGTGCCAGCAGTGAATCTTTCGGCGTTACCTACGAGCAGTACTTC	many	.	TRBV6-1	TRBJ2-7
CASSLAPRVNTEAFF	TGCGCCAGCAGCTTGGCCCCACGCGTCAACACTGAAGCTTTCTTT	few	.	TRBV5-1	TRBJ1-1
CASSLEVFTAFF	TGTGCCAGCAGTTTAGAGGTTTTTACGGCTTTCTTT	.	.	TRBV12-3/TRBV12-4	TRBJ1-1
CASRGLAGGSGANVLTF	TGTGCCAGCAGGGGACTAGCGGGAGGTTCAGGGGCCAACGTCCTGACTTTC	.	TRBD2	TRBV12-3/TRBV12-4	TRBJ2-6
CASSKDTSRLETQYF	TGTGCCAGCAGTAAAGACACCTCGCGGCTAGAGACCCAGTACTTC	many	.	TRBV7-8	TRBJ2-5
CASSPGGYEQYF	TGTGCCAGCAGCCCCGGGGGTTACGAGCAGTACTTC	many	.	TRBV9	TRBJ2-7
CASSLEFSGYGYTF	TGTGCCAGCAGCTTAGAATTTTCCGGCTATGGCTACACCTTC	many	.	TRBV7-8	TRBJ1-2
CASSSQRGLGNNEQFF	TGCGCCAGCAGCTCCCAGCGGGGGCTGGGTAACAATGAGCAGTTCTTC	.	TRBD2	TRBV5-1	TRBJ2-1
CSAAMSGENTEAFF	TGCAGTGCCGCCATGTCAGGGGAGAACACTGAAGCTTTCTTT	many	.	TRBV20-1	TRBJ1-1
CASRSNLVGNTQPQHF	TGCGCCAGCAGATCAAATCTGGTAGGGAATACTCAGCCCCAGCATTTT	.	.	TRBV5-1	TRBJ1-5
CASSLRLASGSMYNEQFF	TGTGCCAGCAGCTTACGGTTGGCTAGCGGGAGTATGTACAATGAGCAGTTCTTC	many	TRBD2	TRBV7-8	TRBJ2-1
CSASTENTEAFF	TGCAGTGCTAGTACAGAAAACACTGAAGCTTTCTTT	many	.	TRBV20-1	TRBJ1-1
CASTQGNHEQYF	TGTGCCAGCACACAGGGAAACCACGAGCAGTACTTC	many	.	TRBV11-2	TRBJ2-7
CASSPEGREQYF	TGTGCCAGCTCACCGGAGGGTAGGGAGCAGTACTTC	.	.	TRBV18	TRBJ2-7
CSAESRGANYGYTF	TGCAGCGCTGAATCGCGGGGCGCGAACTATGGCTACACCTTC	.	.	TRBV29-1	TRBJ1-2
CASTLDGSSYEQYF	TGTGCCAGCACCCTCGATGGGTCTAGCTACGAGCAGTACTTC	many	.	TRBV12-3/TRBV12-4	TRBJ2-7
CASSLQGYRTEAFF	TGTGCCAGCAGCTTACAGGGATATAGGACTGAAGCTTTCTTT	many	.	TRBV7-9	TRBJ1-1
CASSLQQGSTEAFF	TGTGCCAGCAGCTTACAACAGGGTTCCACTGAAGCTTTCTTT	many	.	TRBV7-9	TRBJ1-1
CASSFDGSGNTIYF	TGCGCCAGCAGCTTTGACGGATCTGGAAACACCATATATTTT	many	.	TRBV5-1	TRBJ1-3
CSARDKTRGSYNEQFF	TGCAGTGCTAGAGACAAGACTAGGGGCTCCTACAATGAGCAGTTCTTC	many	.	TRBV20-1	TRBJ2-1
CSARESYGYTF	TGCAGTGCTAGGGAGTCCTATGGCTACACCTTC	many	.	TRBV20-1	TRBJ1-2